Described below is a single TCR beta chain sequence and its context. The target of this receptor is not known. No base qualities exist here, and no much larger clone lies one base off it. The donors belonged to the validation cohort of 120 subjects, which was separate from the 666-subject first cohort. The record originates from a study of cytomegalovirus exposure and HLA in healthy donors listed by TCRdb under 2017. For the study in its entirety: A later analysis indicated that the roughly 120 validation repertoires were generated on the platform also employed for the approximately 700 repertoires of the first cohort. The study aimed to test whether cataloging public T cell receptors could reveal signatures of past pathogen exposure. A separate validation cohort of over 95 different subjects was used in addition to the approximately 640-subject first cohort. To predict cytomegalovirus infection status, the study brought together high-throughput TCR immunosequencing, statistical association of individual TCRs with disease status, and machine learning.

The germline V end is reduced by 4 bases and the J end by 2 bases; junction bases left unmatched: 7. The germline V gene yields SGDLS for CDR1 and YYNGEE for CDR2. From its cysteine to its phenylalanine, the CDR3 spans 15 amino acids. Kept here is only the CDR3 DNA, which spans 45 bases and is read in frame from base 1. What the study reported, not specific to this receptor: Subsequent analysis determined that TCRs grouped into clusters in the first cohort also showed a tendency toward co-occurrence across the approximately 120 validation repertoires, and 94% of cluster scores exceeded 0. The study gave a list of 150 to 200 TCR beta chains associated with cytomegalovirus. In both the original and validation cohorts, the classifier was reported to diagnose cytomegalovirus status with high specificity and sensitivity. A later analysis had no HLA typing for the validation cohort, so co-occurrence there was scored across all 130 or so repertoires. The authors suggested that the approach could potentially be generalized to other disease states and immunological phenotypes. A few of the identified cytomegalovirus-associated TCR beta chains were confirmed in vitro to be specific for cytomegalovirus antigens. Across donors, most TCR sequences were observed very rarely, whereas some public TCRs were present in many individuals.

Libraries were built with the immunoSEQ multiplex PCR assay. The source study handled its data this way. A statistical classification framework was built to diagnose cytomegalovirus status from the catalog of TCR beta chain sequences. The table was pulled from immuneACCESS by TCRdb, which kept in-frame rearrangements only. Such tables lose some clones; where checked, under half of the loss comes from unresolved V genes, and the rest has no known cause. V, J and clone size derive from that table, while D and trimming were established from the DNA sequence. Across this sample there are 90,000 to 110,000 clones, with roughly 90% seen only once. About 2% of the sample is in the top ten clones.

The chain employs TRBV9 and TRBJ2-7, with 9 bases in between that match TRBD1. The TCR sequence derives from a woman between 18 and 30 years old in good health and CMV-seronegative. The sequencing input was PBMCs. The DNA is TGTGCCAGCAGCCCCGGGACAGGGTTTACCTACGAGCAGTACTTC. It translates to CASSPGTGFTYEQYF.